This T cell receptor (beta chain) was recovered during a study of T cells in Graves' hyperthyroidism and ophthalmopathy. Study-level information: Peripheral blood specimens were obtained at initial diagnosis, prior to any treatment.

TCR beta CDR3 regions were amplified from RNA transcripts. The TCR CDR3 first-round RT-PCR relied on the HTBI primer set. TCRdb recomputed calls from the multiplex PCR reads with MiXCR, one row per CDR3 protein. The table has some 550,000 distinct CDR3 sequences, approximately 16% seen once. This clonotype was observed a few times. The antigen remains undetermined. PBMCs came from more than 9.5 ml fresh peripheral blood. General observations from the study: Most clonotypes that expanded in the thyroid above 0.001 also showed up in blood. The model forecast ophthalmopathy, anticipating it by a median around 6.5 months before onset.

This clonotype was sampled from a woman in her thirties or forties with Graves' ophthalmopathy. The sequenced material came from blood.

CDR3 nucleotide sequence: TGTGCCAGCAGCCAACGTAACTGGTTGGCCTCGAACACCGGGGAGCTGTTTTTT. It specifies CASSQRNWLASNTGELFF. This chain joins TRBV4-2 and TRBJ2-2, with D hard to call. Germline V gene sequence: CDR1 LGHNA, CDR2 YNFKEQ. V lost 2 bases and J lost 0, with 16 bases in between. The CDR3 is 18 residues long.